These T cell receptor beta chains were read from a single sample in a study of shared clonotypes between healthy human individuals. The repertoire was sequenced with immunoSEQ multiplex PCR; TCRdb's copy has only in-frame clones and lacks some. The table has some 600,000 clones, approximately 96% seen once. The sequenced sample was naive CD8+ T cells sorted from blood. These receptors originate from a woman aged 25 to 39 in good health. The CDR3 runs from the conserved cysteine through the conserved F or W. D genes are given only for firm matches. Rows give clone size only sometimes, using once, few, many, or a class for an expanded clone.

size,V,J,D,CDR3,DNA
-,TRBV6-6,TRBJ2-3,-,CAMTGRLTDTQYF,TGTGCCATGACGGGACGCCTCACAGATACGCAGTATTTT
-,TRBV9,TRBJ2-3,-,CASSEGSGGGNTQYF,TGTGCCAGCAGCGAAGGGTCTGGGGGCGGAAATACGCAGTATTTT
-,TRBV7-9,TRBJ1-1,TRBD1,CASSSGQLNTEAFF,TGTGCCAGCAGCTCGGGACAGTTGAACACTGAAGCTTTCTTT
-,TRBV4-2,TRBJ2-7,TRBD2,CASSQEETSESYEQYF,TGTGCCAGCAGCCAAGAAGAGACTAGCGAGTCCTACGAGCAGTACTTC
-,TRBV27,TRBJ2-1,-,CASSLSIPSYNEQFF,TGTGCCAGCAGTTTATCGATCCCGTCCTACAATGAGCAGTTCTTC
-,TRBV5-1,TRBJ1-1,TRBD1,CARKAGRTGAEAFF,TGCGCCAGGAAAGCAGGTAGGACAGGGGCAGAAGCTTTCTTT
once,TRBV19,TRBJ2-1,TRBD2,CASSLAGTSYNEQFF,TGTGCCAGTAGTCTAGCGGGGACCTCCTACAATGAGCAGTTCTTC
-,TRBV7-7,TRBJ2-7,TRBD1,CASSPGQGYEQYF,TGTGCCAGCAGCCCGGGACAGGGGTACGAGCAGTACTTC
once,TRBV6-4,TRBJ2-3,-,CASSDDTSTDTQYF,TGTGCCAGCAGCGATGACACTAGCACAGATACGCAGTATTTT
-,TRBV6-1,TRBJ1-5,-,CASREQRQETRQPQHF,TGTGCCAGCAGAGAACAACGACAGGAGACGAGACAGCCCCAGCATTTT
-,TRBV11-2,TRBJ2-1,-,CASSLLGDEQFF,TGTGCCAGCAGCTTATTGGGCGATGAGCAGTTCTTC
-,TRBV11-2,TRBJ2-7,-,CASSLALPGSSYEQYF,TGTGCCAGCAGCTTAGCCCTACCCGGGAGCTCCTACGAGCAGTACTTC
-,TRBV7-9,TRBJ1-5,-,CASSSRGTGLWSPQHF,TGTGCCAGCAGCTCTAGAGGGACGGGCCTGTGGTCGCCCCAGCATTTT
-,TRBV6-4,TRBJ2-7,TRBD2,CASSDRPGLAGVVYEQYF,TGTGCCAGCAGTGATAGACCGGGACTAGCGGGAGTCGTCTACGAGCAGTACTTC
few,TRBV27,TRBJ1-1,TRBD1,CASSFQGANTEAFF,TGTGCCAGCAGTTTCCAGGGGGCGAACACTGAAGCTTTCTTT
-,TRBV11-1,TRBJ2-2,TRBD1,CASSQRTGGITGELFF,TGTGCCAGCAGCCAACGCACAGGGGGGATCACCGGGGAGCTGTTTTTT
once,TRBV11-2,TRBJ2-1,-,CASSLGHNEQFF,TGTGCCAGCAGCTTAGGCCACAATGAGCAGTTCTTC
-,TRBV10-2,TRBJ2-7,-,CASSESTQGWGEQYF,TGCGCCAGCAGTGAGTCGACCCAGGGATGGGGCGAGCAGTACTTC
-,TRBV5-1,TRBJ2-3,-,CASSLEGGVTDTQYF,TGCGCCAGCAGCTTGGAAGGGGGTGTCACAGATACGCAGTATTTT
-,TRBV5-6,TRBJ2-7,-,CASSSAGQNDEQYF,TGTGCCAGCAGCTCCGCGGGACAGAACGACGAGCAGTACTTC
-,TRBV5-1,TRBJ2-3,-,CASYAGDTQYF,TGCGCCAGTTACGCCGGAGATACGCAGTATTTT
-,TRBV15,TRBJ2-7,TRBD1,CATSPRPGQSSYEQYF,TGTGCCACCAGCCCCCGTCCGGGACAGAGCTCCTACGAGCAGTACTTC
-,TRBV10-2,TRBJ2-5,TRBD2,CASSWTSSQETQYF,TGCGCCAGCAGTTGGACTAGTTCCCAAGAGACCCAGTACTTC
-,TRBV7-9,TRBJ2-5,TRBD2,CASSSSGSGETQYF,TGTGCCAGCAGCTCTAGCGGTTCGGGGGAGACCCAGTACTTC
-,TRBV5-1,TRBJ2-1,TRBD2,CASSPLTSGSSRNEQFF,TGCGCCAGCAGCCCGTTGACTAGCGGGAGTTCTAGGAATGAGCAGTTCTTC
-,TRBV7-6,TRBJ2-1,TRBD2,CASSLGELAGVEQFF,TGTGCCAGCAGCTTAGGGGAACTAGCGGGAGTTGAGCAGTTCTTC
-,TRBV5-6,TRBJ1-5,-,CASSLDGSQTNQPQHF,TGTGCCAGCAGCTTGGACGGGTCCCAGACTAATCAGCCCCAGCATTTT
-,TRBV19,TRBJ2-5,TRBD1,CASRKGAAQETQYF,TGTGCCAGTAGAAAGGGGGCTGCCCAAGAGACCCAGTACTTC
-,TRBV13,TRBJ2-4,-,CASSSADSRFLQYF,TGTGCCAGCAGCTCTGCCGACAGCCGGTTCCTTCAGTACTTC
-,TRBV5-4,TRBJ1-2,-,CASSLDRHPGYTF,TGTGCCAGCAGCTTGGACAGGCATCCTGGCTACACCTTC
-,TRBV29-1,TRBJ2-1,-,CSVEGGNNEQFF,TGCAGCGTTGAAGGGGGGAACAATGAGCAGTTCTTC
-,TRBV2,TRBJ2-1,-,CASSEGWGSLYNEQFF,TGTGCCAGCAGTGAAGGTTGGGGGTCACTCTACAATGAGCAGTTCTTC
-,TRBV6-1,TRBJ2-5,-,CASRVRGQETQYF,TGTGCCAGCAGGGTCAGGGGACAAGAGACCCAGTACTTC
-,TRBV27,TRBJ1-1,-,CASSLQGAVTEAFF,TGTGCCAGCAGTTTGCAGGGCGCGGTCACTGAAGCTTTCTTT
-,TRBV5-1,TRBJ1-1,-,CASSLVLGMNTEAFF,TGCGCCAGCAGCTTGGTTCTGGGAATGAACACTGAAGCTTTCTTT
-,TRBV11-2,TRBJ2-1,-,CASSPGSEQFF,TGTGCCAGCAGCCCCGGCAGTGAGCAGTTCTTC
-,TRBV9,TRBJ2-7,TRBD2,CASSKGLAGVTYF,TGTGCCAGCAGCAAAGGACTAGCGGGGGTGACGTACTTC
-,TRBV28,TRBJ1-1,-,CASSLDRMNTEAFF,TGTGCCAGCAGTTTAGACAGGATGAACACTGAAGCTTTCTTT
-,TRBV2,TRBJ1-5,-,CASSSRYDQPQHF,TGTGCCAGCAGTAGTCGTTACGATCAGCCCCAGCATTTT
once,TRBV27,TRBJ2-3,-,CASRNTGTQYF,TGTGCCAGCAGAAACACTGGTACGCAGTATTTT
-,TRBV11-2,TRBJ2-1,-,CASIGGRTGNEQFF,TGTGCCAGCATCGGTGGGAGGACTGGCAATGAGCAGTTCTTC
-,TRBV7-2,TRBJ2-7,-,CASTATGRGDEQYF,TGTGCCAGCACCGCGACAGGACGAGGGGACGAGCAGTACTTC
-,TRBV9,TRBJ1-2,TRBD1,CASSGQGESVYGYTF,TGTGCCAGCAGCGGACAGGGCGAGTCCGTCTATGGCTACACCTTC
-,TRBV6-6,TRBJ2-5,TRBD2,CASSYGLAGLETQYF,TGTGCCAGCAGTTACGGTCTAGCGGGACTCGAGACCCAGTACTTC
once,TRBV19,TRBJ2-7,TRBD1,CASKIPGQGHEQYF,TGTGCCAGTAAAATCCCGGGACAGGGACACGAGCAGTACTTC
-,TRBV13,TRBJ2-1,TRBD1,CASSFPDRGEMEQFF,TGTGCCAGCAGCTTCCCGGACAGGGGGGAAATGGAGCAGTTCTTC
-,TRBV30,TRBJ2-1,TRBD2,CAWSVGTSGRSTPSYNEQFF,TGTGCCTGGAGCGTTGGGACTAGCGGGAGATCGACCCCCTCCTACAATGAGCAGTTCTTC
-,TRBV7-2,TRBJ2-1,TRBD2,CASSGRLAGINNEQFF,TGTGCCAGCAGCGGGAGACTAGCGGGCATCAACAATGAGCAGTTCTTC
-,TRBV29-1,TRBJ2-7,-,CSVTQGYEQYF,TGCAGCGTAACACAGGGCTACGAGCAGTACTTC
-,TRBV19,TRBJ2-3,-,CASRGTDTQYF,TGTGCCAGTAGGGGCACAGATACGCAGTATTTT
-,TRBV6-5,TRBJ1-4,-,CASSQGEKLFF,TGTGCCAGCAGTCAGGGTGAAAAACTGTTTTTT
-,TRBV11-1,TRBJ2-3,TRBD2,CASSPSGSRGDTQYF,TGTGCCAGCAGCCCTAGCGGGAGTCGCGGAGATACGCAGTATTTT